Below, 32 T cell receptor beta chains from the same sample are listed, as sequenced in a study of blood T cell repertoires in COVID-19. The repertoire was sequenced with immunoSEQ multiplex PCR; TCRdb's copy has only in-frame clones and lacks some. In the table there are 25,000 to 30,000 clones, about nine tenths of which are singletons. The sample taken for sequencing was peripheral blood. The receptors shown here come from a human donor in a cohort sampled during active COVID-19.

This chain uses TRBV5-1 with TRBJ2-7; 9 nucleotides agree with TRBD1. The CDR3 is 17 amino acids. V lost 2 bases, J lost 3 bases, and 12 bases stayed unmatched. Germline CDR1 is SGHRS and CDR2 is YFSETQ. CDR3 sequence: CASSLLGGPGQGYEQYF. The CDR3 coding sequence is TGCGCCAGCAGCTTACTGGGGGGGCCGGGACAGGGCTACGAGCAGTACTTC.

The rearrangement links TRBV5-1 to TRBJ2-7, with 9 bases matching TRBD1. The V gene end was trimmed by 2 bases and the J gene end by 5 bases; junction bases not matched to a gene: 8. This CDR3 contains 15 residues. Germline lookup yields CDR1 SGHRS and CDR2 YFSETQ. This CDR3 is CASSLTGTGFDEQYF. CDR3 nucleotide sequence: TGCGCCAGCAGCTTAACCGGGACAGGGTTTGACGAGCAGTACTTC.

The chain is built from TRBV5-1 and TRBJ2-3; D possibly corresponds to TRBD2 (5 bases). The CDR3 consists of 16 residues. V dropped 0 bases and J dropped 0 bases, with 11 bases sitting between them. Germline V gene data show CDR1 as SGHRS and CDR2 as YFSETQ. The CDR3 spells CASSLGQRSSTDTQYF. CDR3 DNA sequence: TGCGCCAGCAGCTTGGGTCAGCGGAGTAGCACAGATACGCAGTATTTT.

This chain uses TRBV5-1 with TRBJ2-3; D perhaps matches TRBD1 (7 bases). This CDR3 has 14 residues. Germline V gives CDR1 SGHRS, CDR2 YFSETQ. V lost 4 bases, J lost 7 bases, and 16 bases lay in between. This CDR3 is CASSRGTETHTQYF. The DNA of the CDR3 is TGCGCCAGCAGCCGGGGGACAGAGACCCATACGCAGTATTTT. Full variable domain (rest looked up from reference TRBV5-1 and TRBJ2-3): KAGVTQTPRYLIKTRGQQVTLSCSPISGHRSVSWYQQTPGQGLQFLFEYFSETQRNKGNFPGRFSGRQFSNSRSEMNVSTLELGDSALYLCASSRGTETHTQYFGPGTRLTVL.

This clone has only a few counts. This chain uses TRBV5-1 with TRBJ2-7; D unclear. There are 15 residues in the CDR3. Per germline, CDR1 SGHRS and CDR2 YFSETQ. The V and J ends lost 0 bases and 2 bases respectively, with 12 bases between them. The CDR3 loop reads CASSLVRLEAYEQYF. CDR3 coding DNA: TGCGCCAGCAGCTTGGTCAGATTAGAGGCCTACGAGCAGTACTTC. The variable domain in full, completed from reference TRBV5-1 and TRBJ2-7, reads KAGVTQTPRYLIKTRGQQVTLSCSPISGHRSVSWYQQTPGQGLQFLFEYFSETQRNKGNFPGRFSGRQFSNSRSEMNVSTLELGDSALYLCASSLVRLEAYEQYFGPGTRLTVT.

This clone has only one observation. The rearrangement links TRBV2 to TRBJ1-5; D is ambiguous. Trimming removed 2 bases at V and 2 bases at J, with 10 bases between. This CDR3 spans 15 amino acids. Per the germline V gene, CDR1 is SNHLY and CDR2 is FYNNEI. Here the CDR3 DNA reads TGTGCCAGCAGTGAAATAGGAGTAGGCAATCAGCCCCAGCATTTT. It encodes CASSEIGVGNQPQHF.

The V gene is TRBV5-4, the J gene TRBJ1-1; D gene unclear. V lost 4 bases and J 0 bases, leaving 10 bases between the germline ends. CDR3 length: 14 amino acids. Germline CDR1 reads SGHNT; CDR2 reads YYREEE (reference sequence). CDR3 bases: TGTGCCAGCAGCCTTGGGAGCATGAACACTGAAGCTTTCTTT. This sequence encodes CASSLGSMNTEAFF.

The CDR3 nucleotides read TGTGCCAGTAGTATGGACAGGGGGTACGAGCAGTACTTC. Amino acid sequence: CASSMDRGYEQYF. The gene calls are TRBV19 and TRBJ2-7, with 10 bases lining up with TRBD1. In germline, CDR1 is LNHDA, CDR2 SQIVND (reference sequence). The CDR3 is 13 residues long. V dropped 3 bases and J dropped 4; count of bases not matched to a gene: 0.

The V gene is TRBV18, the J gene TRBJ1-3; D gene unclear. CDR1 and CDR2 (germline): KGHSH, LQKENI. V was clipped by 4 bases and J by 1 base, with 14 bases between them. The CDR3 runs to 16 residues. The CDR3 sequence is CASSQSVEVSGNTIYF. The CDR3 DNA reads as TGTGCCAGCTCACAATCGGTGGAGGTGTCTGGAAACACCATATATTTT.

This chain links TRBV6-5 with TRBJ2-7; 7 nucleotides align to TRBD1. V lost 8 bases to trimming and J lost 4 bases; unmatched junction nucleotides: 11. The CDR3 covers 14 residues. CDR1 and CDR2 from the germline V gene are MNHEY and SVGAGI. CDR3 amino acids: CASVSPDRPYEQYF. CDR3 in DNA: TGTGCCAGCGTGTCTCCGGACAGGCCATACGAGCAGTACTTC.

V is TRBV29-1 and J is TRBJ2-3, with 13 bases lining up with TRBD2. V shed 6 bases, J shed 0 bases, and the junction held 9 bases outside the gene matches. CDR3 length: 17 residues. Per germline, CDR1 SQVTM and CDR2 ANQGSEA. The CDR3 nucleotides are TGCAGCGTCCAAGGACTAGCGGGGGACTCTAGCACAGATACGCAGTATTTT. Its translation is CSVQGLAGDSSTDTQYF.

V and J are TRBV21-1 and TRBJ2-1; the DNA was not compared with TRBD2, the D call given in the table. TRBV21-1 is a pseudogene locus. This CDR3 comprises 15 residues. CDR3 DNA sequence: TGTGCCAGCAGCAAAGAGGCGGGGGGGATCAATGAGCAGTTCTTC. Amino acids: CASSKEAGGINEQFF.

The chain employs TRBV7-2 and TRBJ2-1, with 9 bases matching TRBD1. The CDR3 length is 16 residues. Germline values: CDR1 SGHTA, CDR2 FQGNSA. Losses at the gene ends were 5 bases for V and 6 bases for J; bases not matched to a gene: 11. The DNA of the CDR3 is TGTGCCAGCAGCGTCGCCGGGACAGGGTACGTCAATGAGCAGTTCTTC. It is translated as CASSVAGTGYVNEQFF.

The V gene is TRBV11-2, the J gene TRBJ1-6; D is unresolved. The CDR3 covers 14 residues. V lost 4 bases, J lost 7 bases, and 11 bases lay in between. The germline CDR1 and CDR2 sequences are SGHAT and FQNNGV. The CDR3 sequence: CASSWYAKNSPLHF. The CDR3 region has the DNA TGTGCCAGCAGCTGGTACGCGAAGAATTCACCCCTCCACTTT.

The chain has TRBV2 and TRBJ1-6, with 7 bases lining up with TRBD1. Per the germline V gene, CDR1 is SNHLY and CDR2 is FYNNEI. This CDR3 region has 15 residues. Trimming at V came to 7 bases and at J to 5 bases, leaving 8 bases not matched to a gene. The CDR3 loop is CASKQNRGDNSPLHF. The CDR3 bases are TGTGCCAGCAAGCAGAACAGGGGTGATAATTCACCCCTCCACTTT.

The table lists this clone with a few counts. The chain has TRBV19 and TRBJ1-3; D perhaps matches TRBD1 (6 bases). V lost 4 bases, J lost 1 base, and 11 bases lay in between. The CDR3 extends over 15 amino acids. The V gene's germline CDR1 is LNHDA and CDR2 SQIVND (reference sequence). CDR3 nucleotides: TGTGCCAGTAGTACACTACAGGGATCTGGAAACACCATATATTTT. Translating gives CASSTLQGSGNTIYF. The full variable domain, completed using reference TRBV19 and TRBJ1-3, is DGGITQSPKYLFRKEGQNVTLSCEQNLNHDAMYWYRQDPGQGLRLIYYSQIVNDFQKGDIAEGYSVSREKKESFPLTVTSAQKNPTAFYLCASSTLQGSGNTIYFGEGSWLTVV.

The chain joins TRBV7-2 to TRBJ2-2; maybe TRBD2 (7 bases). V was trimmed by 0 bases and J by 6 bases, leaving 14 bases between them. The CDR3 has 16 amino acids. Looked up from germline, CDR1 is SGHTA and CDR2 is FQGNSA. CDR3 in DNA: TGTGCCAGCAGCTTAGCCGGGGGGCTTACCCCCGGGGAGCTGTTTTTT. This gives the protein CASSLAGGLTPGELFF.

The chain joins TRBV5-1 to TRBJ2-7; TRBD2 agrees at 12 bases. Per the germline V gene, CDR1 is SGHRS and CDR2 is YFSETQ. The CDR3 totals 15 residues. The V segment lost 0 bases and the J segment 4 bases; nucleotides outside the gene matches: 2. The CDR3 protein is CASSLELAGGYEQYF. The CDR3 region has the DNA TGCGCCAGCAGCTTGGAACTAGCGGGGGGATACGAGCAGTACTTC. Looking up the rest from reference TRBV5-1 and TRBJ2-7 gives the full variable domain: KAGVTQTPRYLIKTRGQQVTLSCSPISGHRSVSWYQQTPGQGLQFLFEYFSETQRNKGNFPGRFSGRQFSNSRSEMNVSTLELGDSALYLCASSLELAGGYEQYFGPGTRLTVT.

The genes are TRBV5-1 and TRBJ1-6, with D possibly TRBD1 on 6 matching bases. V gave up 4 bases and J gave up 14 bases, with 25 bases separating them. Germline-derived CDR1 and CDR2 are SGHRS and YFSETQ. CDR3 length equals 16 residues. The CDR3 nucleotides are TGCGCCAGCAGCGCCACCCCGGGGACACCCGGTGTGGCCCTCCACTTT. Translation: CASSATPGTPGVALHF.

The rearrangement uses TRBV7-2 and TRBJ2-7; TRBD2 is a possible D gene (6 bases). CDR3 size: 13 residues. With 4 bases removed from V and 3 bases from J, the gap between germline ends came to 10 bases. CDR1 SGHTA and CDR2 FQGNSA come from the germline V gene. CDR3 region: CASSYSGSYEQYF. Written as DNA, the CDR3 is TGTGCCAGCAGCTATAGCGGCAGCTACGAGCAGTACTTC.

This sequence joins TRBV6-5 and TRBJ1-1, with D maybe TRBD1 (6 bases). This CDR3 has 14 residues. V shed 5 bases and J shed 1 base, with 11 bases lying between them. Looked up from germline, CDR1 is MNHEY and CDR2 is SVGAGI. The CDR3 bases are TGTGCCAGCAGTCACACAGGGAGGAACACTGAAGCTTTCTTT. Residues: CASSHTGRNTEAFF.

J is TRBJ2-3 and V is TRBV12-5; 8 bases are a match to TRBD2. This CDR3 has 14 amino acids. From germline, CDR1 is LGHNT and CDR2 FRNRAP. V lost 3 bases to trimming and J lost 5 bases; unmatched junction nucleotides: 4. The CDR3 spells CASGFGLAVDTQYF. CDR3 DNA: TGTGCTAGTGGTTTCGGACTAGCTGTAGATACGCAGTATTTT.

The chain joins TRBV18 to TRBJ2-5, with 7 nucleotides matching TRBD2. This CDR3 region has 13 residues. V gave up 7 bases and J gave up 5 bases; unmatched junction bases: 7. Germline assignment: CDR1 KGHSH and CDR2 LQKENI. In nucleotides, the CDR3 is TGTGCCAGCTTCTCCGCCGGGGGGGAGACCCAGTACTTC. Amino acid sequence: CASFSAGGETQYF.

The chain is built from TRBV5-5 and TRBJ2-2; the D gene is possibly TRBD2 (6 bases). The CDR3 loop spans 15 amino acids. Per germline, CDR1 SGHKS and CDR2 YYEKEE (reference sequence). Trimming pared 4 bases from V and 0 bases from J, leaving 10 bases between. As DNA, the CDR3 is TGTGCCAGCAGCCTGGGACTCTCGAACACCGGGGAGCTGTTTTTT. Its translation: CASSLGLSNTGELFF. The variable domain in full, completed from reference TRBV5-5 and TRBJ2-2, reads DAGVTQSPTHLIKTRGQQVTLRCSPISGHKSVSWYQQVLGQGPQFIFQYYEKEERGRGNFPDRFSARQFPNYSSELNVNALLLGDSALYLCASSLGLSNTGELFFGEGSRLTVL.

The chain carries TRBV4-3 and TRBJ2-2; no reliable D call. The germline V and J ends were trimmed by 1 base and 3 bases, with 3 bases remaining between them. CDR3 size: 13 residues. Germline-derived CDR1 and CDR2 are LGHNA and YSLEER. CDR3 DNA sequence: TGCGCCAGCAGCCAAGCATACACCGGGGAGCTGTTTTTT. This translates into CASSQAYTGELFF.

The CDR3 sequence: CASSIRTGQPGVANEKLFF. CDR3 nucleotide sequence: TGTGCCAGTAGTATCCGGACAGGACAACCCGGAGTAGCTAATGAAAAACTGTTTTTT. The chain has TRBV19 and TRBJ1-4, with TRBD1 matching 7 bases. The CDR3 consists of 19 residues. The junction had 16 bases not matched to a gene; V was cut back by 3 bases and J by 3 bases. Germline CDR1 reads LNHDA; CDR2 reads SQIVND (reference sequence). Full variable domain (missing parts from reference TRBV19 and TRBJ1-4): DGGITQSPKYLFRKEGQNVTLSCEQNLNHDAMYWYRQDPGQGLRLIYYSQIVNDFQKGDIAEGYSVSREKKESFPLTVTSAQKNPTAFYLCASSIRTGQPGVANEKLFFGSGTQLSVL.

CDR3 residues: CASSSLNTGELFF. The DNA of the CDR3 is TGTGCCAGCAGTTCCCTGAACACCGGGGAGCTGTTTTTT. The genes are TRBV12-3 or TRBV12-4 and TRBJ2-2, with unresolved D. V was cut by 4 bases and J by 1 base, with 4 bases left in between. The CDR3 covers 13 residues.

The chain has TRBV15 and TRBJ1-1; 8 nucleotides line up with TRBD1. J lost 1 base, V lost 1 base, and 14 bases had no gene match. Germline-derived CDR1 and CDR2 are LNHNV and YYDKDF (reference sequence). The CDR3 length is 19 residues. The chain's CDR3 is CATSRATWQGAIENTEAFF. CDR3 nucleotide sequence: TGTGCCACCAGCAGAGCTACCTGGCAGGGGGCTATTGAGAACACTGAAGCTTTCTTT.

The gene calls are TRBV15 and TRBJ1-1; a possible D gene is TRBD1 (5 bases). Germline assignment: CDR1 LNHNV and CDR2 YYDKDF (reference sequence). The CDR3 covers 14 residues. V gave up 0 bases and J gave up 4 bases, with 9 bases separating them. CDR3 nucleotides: TGTGCCACCAGCAGAGAGGGGGGGTCCACTGAAGCTTTCTTT. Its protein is CATSREGGSTEAFF.

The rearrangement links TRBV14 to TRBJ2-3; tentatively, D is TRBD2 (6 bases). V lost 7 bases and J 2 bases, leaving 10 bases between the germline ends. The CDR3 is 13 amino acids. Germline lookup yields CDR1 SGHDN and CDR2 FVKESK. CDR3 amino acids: CASNRDFTDTQYF. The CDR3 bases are TGTGCCAGCAACCGGGACTTCACAGATACGCAGTATTTT.

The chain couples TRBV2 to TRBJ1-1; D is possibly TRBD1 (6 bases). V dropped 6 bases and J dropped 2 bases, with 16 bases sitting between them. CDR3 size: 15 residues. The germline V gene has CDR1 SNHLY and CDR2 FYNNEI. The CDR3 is CASRGEGTPNTEAFF. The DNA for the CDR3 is TGTGCCAGCAGGGGGGAGGGGACACCTAACACTGAAGCTTTCTTT.

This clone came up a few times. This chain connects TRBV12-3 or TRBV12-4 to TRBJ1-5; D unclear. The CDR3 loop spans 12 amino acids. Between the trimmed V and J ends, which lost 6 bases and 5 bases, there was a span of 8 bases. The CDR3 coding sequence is TGTGCCAGCAGCTTCCTCGATCAGCCCCAGCATTTT. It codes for CASSFLDQPQHF.